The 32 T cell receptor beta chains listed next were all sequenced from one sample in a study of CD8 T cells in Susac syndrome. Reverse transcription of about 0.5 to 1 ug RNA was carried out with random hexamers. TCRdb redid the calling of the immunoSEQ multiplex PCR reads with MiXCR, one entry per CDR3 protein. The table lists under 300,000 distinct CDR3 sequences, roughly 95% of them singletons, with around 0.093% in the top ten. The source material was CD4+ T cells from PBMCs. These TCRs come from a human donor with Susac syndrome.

The CDR3 spells CASRLAGGAAEYF. DNA for the CDR3: TGTGCCAGCAGACTAGCGGGAGGGGCGGCGGAGTATTTT. V usage is TRBV2 and J usage is TRBJ2-3, with TRBD2 matching 13 bases. Trimming cost V 6 bases and J 13 bases; bases outside gene matches: 7. In germline, CDR1 is SNHLY, CDR2 FYNNEI. The CDR3 consists of 13 residues.

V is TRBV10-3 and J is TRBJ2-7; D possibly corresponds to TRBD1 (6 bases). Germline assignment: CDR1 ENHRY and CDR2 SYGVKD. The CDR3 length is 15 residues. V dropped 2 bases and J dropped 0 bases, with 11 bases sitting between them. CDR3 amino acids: CAISENRAYSYEQYF. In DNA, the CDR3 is TGTGCCATCAGTGAGAACAGGGCGTACTCCTACGAGCAGTACTTC.

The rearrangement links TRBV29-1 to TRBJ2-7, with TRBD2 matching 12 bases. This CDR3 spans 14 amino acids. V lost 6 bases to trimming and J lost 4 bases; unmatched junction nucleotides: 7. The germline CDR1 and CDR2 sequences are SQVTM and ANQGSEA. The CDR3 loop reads CSVALAGGEYEQYF. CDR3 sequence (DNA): TGCAGCGTCGCACTAGCGGGAGGTGAATACGAGCAGTACTTC.

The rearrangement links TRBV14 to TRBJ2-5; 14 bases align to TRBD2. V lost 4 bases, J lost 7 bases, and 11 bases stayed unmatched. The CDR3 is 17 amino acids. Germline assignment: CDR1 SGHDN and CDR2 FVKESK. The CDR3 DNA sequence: TGTGCCAGCAGCCTCGGACTAGCGGGAGGTCCAGTAGGGACCCAGTACTTC. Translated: CASSLGLAGGPVGTQYF.

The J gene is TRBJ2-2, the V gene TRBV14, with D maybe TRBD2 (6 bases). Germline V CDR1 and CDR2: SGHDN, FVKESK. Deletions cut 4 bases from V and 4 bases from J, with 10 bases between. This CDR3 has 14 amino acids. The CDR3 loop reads CASSPWGVTGELFF. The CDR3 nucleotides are TGTGCCAGCAGCCCCTGGGGGGTCACCGGGGAGCTGTTTTTT.

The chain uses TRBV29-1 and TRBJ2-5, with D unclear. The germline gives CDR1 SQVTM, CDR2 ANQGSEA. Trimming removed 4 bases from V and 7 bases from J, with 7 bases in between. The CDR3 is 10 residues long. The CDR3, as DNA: TGCAGCGTTGTAAACCCGACCCAGTACTTC. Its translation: CSVVNPTQYF. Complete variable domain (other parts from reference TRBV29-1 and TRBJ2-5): SAVISQKPSRDICQRGTSLTIQCQVDSQVTMMFWYRQQPGQSLTLIATANQGSEATYESGFVIDKFPISRPNLTFSTLTVSNMSPEDSSIYLCSVVNPTQYFGPGTRLLVL.

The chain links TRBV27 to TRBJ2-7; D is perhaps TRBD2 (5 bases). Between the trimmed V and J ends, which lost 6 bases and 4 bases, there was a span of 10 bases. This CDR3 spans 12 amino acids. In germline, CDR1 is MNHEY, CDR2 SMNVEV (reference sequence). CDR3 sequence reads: CASRERGYEQYF. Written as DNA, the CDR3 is TGTGCCAGCAGGGAACGAGGGTACGAGCAGTACTTC.

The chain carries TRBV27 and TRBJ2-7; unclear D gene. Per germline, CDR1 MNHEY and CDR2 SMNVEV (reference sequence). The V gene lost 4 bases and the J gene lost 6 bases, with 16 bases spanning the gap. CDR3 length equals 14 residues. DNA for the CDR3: TGTGCCAGCAGTTCCTTGGACCAAGCACTCGAGCAGTACTTC. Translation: CASSSLDQALEQYF.

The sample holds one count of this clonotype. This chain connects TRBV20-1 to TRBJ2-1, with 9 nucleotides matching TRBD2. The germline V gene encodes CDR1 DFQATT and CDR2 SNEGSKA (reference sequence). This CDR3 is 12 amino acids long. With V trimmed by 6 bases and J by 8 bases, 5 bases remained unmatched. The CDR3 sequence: CSADSGSDEQFF. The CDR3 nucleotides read TGCAGTGCGGATAGCGGGAGTGATGAGCAGTTCTTC.

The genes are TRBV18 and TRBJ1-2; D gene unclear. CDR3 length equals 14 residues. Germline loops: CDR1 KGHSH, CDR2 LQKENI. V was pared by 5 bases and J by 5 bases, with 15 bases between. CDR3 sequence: CASSETDREYGYTF. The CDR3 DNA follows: TGTGCCAGCTCAGAAACGGACCGGGAGTATGGCTACACCTTC. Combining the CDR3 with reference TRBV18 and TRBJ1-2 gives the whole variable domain NAGVMQNPRHLVRRRGQEARLRCSPMKGHSHVYWYRQLPEEGLKFMVYLQKENIIDESGMPKERFSAEFPKEGPSILRIQQVVRGDSAAYFCASSETDREYGYTFGSGTRLTVV.

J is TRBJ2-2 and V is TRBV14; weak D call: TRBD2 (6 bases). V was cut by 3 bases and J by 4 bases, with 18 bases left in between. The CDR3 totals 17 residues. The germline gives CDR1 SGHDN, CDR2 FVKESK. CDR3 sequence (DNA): TGTGCCAGCAGCCATAGGTGGAGGGCCGAACCCACCGGGGAGCTGTTTTTT. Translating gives CASSHRWRAEPTGELFF.

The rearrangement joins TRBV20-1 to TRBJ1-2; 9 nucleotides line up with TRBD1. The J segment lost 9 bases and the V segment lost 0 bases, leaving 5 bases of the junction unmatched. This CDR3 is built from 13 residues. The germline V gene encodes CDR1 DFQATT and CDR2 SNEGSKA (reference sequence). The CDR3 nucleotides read TGCAGTGCTAGAGATGGCACAGGGGGCCGCTACACCTTC. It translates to CSARDGTGGRYTF.

The CDR3 spells CASSFPGDQYF. DNA of the CDR3: TGTGCCAGCAGCTTCCCGGGAGACCAGTACTTC. The chain carries TRBV3-1 and TRBJ2-5, with D maybe TRBD2 (6 bases). V lost 5 bases and J lost 10, with 11 bases in between. CDR1 LGHDT and CDR2 YNNKEL come from the germline V gene (reference sequence). The CDR3 is made up of 11 amino acids.

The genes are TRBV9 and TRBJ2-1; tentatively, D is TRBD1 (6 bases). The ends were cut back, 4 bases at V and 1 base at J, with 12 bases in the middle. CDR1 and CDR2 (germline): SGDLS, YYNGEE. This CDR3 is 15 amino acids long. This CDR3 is CASSPTGFSYNEQFF. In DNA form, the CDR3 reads TGTGCCAGCAGCCCCACAGGGTTTTCCTACAATGAGCAGTTCTTC.

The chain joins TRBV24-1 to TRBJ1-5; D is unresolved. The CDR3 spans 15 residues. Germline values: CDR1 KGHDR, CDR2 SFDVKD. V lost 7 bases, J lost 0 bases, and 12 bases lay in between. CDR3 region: CATRAGLNSNQPQHF. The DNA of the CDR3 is TGTGCCACCAGGGCAGGACTAAATAGCAATCAGCCCCAGCATTTT.

CDR3 bases: TGTGCCAGCTCACCAGGGACTAGCGGAAACAATGAGCAGTTCTTC. Translating it yields CASSPGTSGNNEQFF. The V and J genes are TRBV18 and TRBJ2-1; 11 nucleotides line up with TRBD2. The length of the CDR3 is 15 residues. Germline V gene lookup returns CDR1 KGHSH and CDR2 LQKENI. V lost 2 bases, J lost 5 bases, and 2 bases stayed unmatched.

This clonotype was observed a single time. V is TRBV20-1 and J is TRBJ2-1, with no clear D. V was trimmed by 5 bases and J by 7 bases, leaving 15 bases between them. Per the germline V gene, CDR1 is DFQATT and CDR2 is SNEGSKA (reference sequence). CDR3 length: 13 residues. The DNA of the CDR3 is TGCAGTGCTCCAAAATTAGCCGGAAATGAGCAGTTCTTC. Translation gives CSAPKLAGNEQFF.

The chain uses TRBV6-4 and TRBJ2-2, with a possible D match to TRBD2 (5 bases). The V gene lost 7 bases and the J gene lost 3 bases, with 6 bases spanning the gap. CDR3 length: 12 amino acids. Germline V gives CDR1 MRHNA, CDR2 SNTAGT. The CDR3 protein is CASTGDTGELFF. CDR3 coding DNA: TGTGCCAGCACCGGGGACACCGGGGAGCTGTTTTTT.

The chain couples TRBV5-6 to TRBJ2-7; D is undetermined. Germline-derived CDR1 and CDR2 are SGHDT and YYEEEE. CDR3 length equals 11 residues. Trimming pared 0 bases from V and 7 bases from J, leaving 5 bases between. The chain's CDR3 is CASSLEGEQYF. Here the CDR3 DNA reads TGTGCCAGCAGCTTGGAAGGGGAGCAGTACTTC.

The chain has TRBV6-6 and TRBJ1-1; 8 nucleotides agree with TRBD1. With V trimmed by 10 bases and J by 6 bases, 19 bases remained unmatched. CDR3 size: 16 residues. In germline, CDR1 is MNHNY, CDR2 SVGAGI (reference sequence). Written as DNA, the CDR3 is TGTGCCACGCAGTCCTCGCGGACAGGGATGGTGGCTGAAGCTTTCTTT. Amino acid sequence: CATQSSRTGMVAEAFF.

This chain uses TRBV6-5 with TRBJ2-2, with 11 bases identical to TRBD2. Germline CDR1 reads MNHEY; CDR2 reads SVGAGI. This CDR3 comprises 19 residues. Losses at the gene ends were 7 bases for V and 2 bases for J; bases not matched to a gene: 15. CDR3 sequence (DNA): TGTGCCAGCACTTTACTGGGGCTAGCGGGAGGAGGTAACACCGGGGAGCTGTTTTTT. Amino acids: CASTLLGLAGGGNTGELFF.

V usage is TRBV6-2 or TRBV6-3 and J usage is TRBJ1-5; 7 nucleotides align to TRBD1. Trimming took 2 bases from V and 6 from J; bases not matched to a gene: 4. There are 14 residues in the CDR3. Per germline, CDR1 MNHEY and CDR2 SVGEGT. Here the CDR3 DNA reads TGTGCCAGCAGTTACGCCCACAGGGGTCAGCCCCAGCATTTT. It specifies CASSYAHRGQPQHF.

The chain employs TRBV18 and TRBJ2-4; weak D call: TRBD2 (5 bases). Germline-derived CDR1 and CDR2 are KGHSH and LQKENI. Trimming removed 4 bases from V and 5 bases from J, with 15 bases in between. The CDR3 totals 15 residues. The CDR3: CASSLTRSGQNIQYF. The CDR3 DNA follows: TGTGCCAGCTCACTGACGAGGAGCGGCCAAAACATTCAGTACTTC.

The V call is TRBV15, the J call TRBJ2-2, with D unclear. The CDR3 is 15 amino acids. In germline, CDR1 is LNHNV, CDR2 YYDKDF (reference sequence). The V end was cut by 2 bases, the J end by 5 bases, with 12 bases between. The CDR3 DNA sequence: TGTGCCACCAGCAGAAAAAATGGTTGGACCGGGGAGCTGTTTTTT. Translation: CATSRKNGWTGELFF. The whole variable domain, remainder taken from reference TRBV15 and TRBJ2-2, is DAMVIQNPRYQVTQFGKPVTLSCSQTLNHNVMYWYQQKSSQAPKLLFHYYDKDFNNEADTPDNFQSRRPNTSFCFLDIRSPGLGDTAMYLCATSRKNGWTGELFFGEGSRLTVL.

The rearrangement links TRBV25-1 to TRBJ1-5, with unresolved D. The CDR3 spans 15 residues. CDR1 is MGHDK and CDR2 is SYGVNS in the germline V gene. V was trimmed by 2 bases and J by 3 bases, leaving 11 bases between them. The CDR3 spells CASSEGAGNNQPQHF. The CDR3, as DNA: TGTGCCAGCAGTGAAGGCGCAGGAAACAATCAGCCCCAGCATTTT. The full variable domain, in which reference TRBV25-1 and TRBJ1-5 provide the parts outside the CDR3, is EADIYQTPRYLVIGTGKKITLECSQTMGHDKMYWYQQDPGMELHLIHYSYGVNSTEKGDLSSESTVSRIRTEHFPLTLESARPSHTSQYLCASSEGAGNNQPQHFGDGTRLSIL.

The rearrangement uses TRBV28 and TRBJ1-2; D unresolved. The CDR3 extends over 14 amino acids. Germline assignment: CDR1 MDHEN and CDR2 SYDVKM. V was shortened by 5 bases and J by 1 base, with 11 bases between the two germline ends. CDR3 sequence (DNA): TGTGCCAGCAGTAGAGCCGGGAATAACTATGGCTACACCTTC. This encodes CASSRAGNNYGYTF.

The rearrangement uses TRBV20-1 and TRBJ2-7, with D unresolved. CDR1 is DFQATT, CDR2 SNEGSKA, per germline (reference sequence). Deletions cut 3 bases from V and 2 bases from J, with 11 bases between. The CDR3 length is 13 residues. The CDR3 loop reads CSASRVGAYEQYF. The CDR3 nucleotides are TGCAGTGCTAGTAGGGTTGGGGCCTACGAGCAGTACTTC.

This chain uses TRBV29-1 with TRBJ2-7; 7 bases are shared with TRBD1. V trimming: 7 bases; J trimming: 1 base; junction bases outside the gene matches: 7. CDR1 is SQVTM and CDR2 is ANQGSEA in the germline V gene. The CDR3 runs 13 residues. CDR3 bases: TGCAGCGCTGAGGACAGGCAATCCTACGAGCAGTACTTC. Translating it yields CSAEDRQSYEQYF.

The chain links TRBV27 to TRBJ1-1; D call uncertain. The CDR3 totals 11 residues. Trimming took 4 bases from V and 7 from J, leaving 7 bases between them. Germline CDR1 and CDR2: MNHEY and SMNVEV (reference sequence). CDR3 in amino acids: CASSSGVEAFF. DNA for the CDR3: TGTGCCAGCAGTTCGGGAGTTGAAGCTTTCTTT.

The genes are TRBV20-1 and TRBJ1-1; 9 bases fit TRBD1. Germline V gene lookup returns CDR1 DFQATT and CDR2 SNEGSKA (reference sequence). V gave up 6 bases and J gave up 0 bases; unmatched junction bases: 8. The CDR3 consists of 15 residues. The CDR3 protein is CSASGTGNMNTEAFF. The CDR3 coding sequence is TGCAGTGCCTCCGGGACAGGGAACATGAACACTGAAGCTTTCTTT.

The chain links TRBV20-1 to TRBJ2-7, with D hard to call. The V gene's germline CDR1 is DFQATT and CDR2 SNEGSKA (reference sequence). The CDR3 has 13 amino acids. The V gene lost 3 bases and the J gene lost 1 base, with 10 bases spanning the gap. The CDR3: CSASGLPSYEQYF. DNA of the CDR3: TGCAGTGCTAGTGGGCTCCCGTCCTACGAGCAGTACTTC.

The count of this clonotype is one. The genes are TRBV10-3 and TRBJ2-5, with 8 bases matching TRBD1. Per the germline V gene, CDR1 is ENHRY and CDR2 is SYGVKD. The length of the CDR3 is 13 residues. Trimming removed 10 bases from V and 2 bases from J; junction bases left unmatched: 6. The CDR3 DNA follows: TGTGCCACCGGACAGGGAGGACAAGAGACCCAGTACTTC. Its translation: CATGQGGQETQYF.